The rows below give T cell receptor beta chains drawn from one sample of a study of human T cells and chemical hapten exposure. TCRdb redid the calling of the RACE reads with MiXCR, one entry per CDR3 protein. The table has tens of thousands of distinct CDR3 sequences, 12% seen once. This sample comprised whole blood, obtained in connection with sensitization to the hapten diphenylcyclopropenone (DPC). The origin of the receptors is a woman between 55 and 75 years old with alopecia areata. Some clones in this sample may be carry-over from other donors' samples. Both conserved end residues are part of each CDR3. Each record gives: clone size, J gene, V gene, D gene, CDR3 DNA, CDR3 protein. D genes are given only for firm matches. Clone size is not always given. Where it is, it says once, few, many or a class for expanded clones.

>many|TRBJ1-2|TRBV29-1|.
TGCAGCGTGGCAGTAGCTAACTATGGCTACACCTTC
CSVAVANYGYTF
>many|TRBJ1-6|TRBV18|.
TGTGCCAGCTCACGGGGACGGGATAATTCACCCCTCCACTTT
CASSRGRDNSPLHF
>few|TRBJ1-2|TRBV11-2|TRBD1
TGTGCCAGCAGCGGGGACAGGACCAACTATGGCTACACCTTC
CASSGDRTNYGYTF
>.|TRBJ1-4|TRBV19|.
TGTGCCAGTAGTATAGCGGCTCATAATGAAAAACTGTTTTTT
CASSIAAHNEKLFF
>many|TRBJ1-3|TRBV13|.
TGTGCCAGCAGGATAACTGGAAACACCATATATTTT
CASRITGNTIYF
>few|TRBJ1-1|TRBV12-3/TRBV12-4|.
TGTGCCAGCAGTGAGCAGGTATACACTGAAGCTTTCTTT
CASSEQVYTEAFF
>many|TRBJ2-1|TRBV9|.
TGTGCCAGTGCTTCGGACAGCTCCTACAATGAGCAGTTCTTC
CASASDSSYNEQFF
>.|TRBJ1-2|TRBV20-1|.
TGCAGTGCTAGAAGCCTCTATGGCTACACCTTC
CSARSLYGYTF
>many|TRBJ2-3|TRBV27|TRBD2
TGTGCCAGCAGTTTAGCCCTGGCGGGGGGGGCTGATACGCAGTATTTT
CASSLALAGGADTQYF
>.|TRBJ2-2|TRBV24-1|.
TGTGCCACCAGTGGGGTCTCGAACACCGGGGAGCTGTTTTTT
CATSGVSNTGELFF
>.|TRBJ2-3|TRBV29-1|TRBD1
TGCAGCGCCTCTCCGGGACAGGGGGCGGCAGATACGCAGTATTTT
CSASPGQGAADTQYF
>many|TRBJ2-4|TRBV21-1|.
TGTGCCAGCAGCAAACGCCGGCGGCTAGCCAAAAACATTCAGTACTTC
CASSKRRRLAKNIQYF
>many|TRBJ1-2|TRBV7-9|TRBD1
TGTGCCAGCAGCCTACGGACAGGGTATGGCTACACCTTC
CASSLRTGYGYTF